Following are 30 T cell receptor beta chains from one sample sequenced in a study of T cell repertoires in cytomegalovirus infection. These receptors have no identified antigens. TCRdb recomputed calls from the reads with MiXCR, one row per CDR3 protein. The profile shows around 130,000 distinct CDR3 sequences, approximately 24% of them singletons. Sequencing was performed on PBMCs, sequenced either directly or after in vitro stimulation (not recorded which). The source of these receptors is a human donor in good health (CMV status not recorded). Some clones in this sample may be carry-over from other donors' samples.

This clonotype has more than one count but fewer than ten. The rearrangement uses TRBV7-3 and TRBJ1-1; 9 bases line up with TRBD1. Unmatched junction bases numbered 5, after V lost 5 bases and J lost 4 bases. CDR3 length: 14 residues. Germline loops: CDR1 SGHTA, CDR2 FQGTGA. The CDR3 here is CASSPGQGFTEAFF. The CDR3, as DNA: TGTGCCAGCAGCCCCGGACAGGGGTTCACTGAAGCTTTCTTT.

At least ten counts were recorded for this clonotype. The chain employs TRBV28 and TRBJ2-2; 8 bases map to TRBD2. The germline gives CDR1 MDHEN, CDR2 SYDVKM. V shed 5 bases, J shed 3 bases, and the junction held 8 bases outside the gene matches. The CDR3 length is 16 residues. CDR3 region: CASSTAGGAYTGELFF. CDR3 DNA sequence: TGTGCCAGCAGTACCGCCGGGGGGGCGTACACCGGGGAGCTGTTTTTT.

The chain carries TRBV29-1 and TRBJ1-1; D unclear. The germline CDR1 and CDR2 sequences are SQVTM and ANQGSEA. The CDR3 has 13 amino acids. The V end lost 4 bases, the J end lost 0 bases, and 9 bases lay between the germline ends. CDR3 nucleotide sequence: TGCAGCGTTGTAGACTCGTTGAACACTGAAGCTTTCTTT. Translated, it gives CSVVDSLNTEAFF.

The chain links TRBV20-1 to TRBJ2-2; no reliable D call. This CDR3 is 15 amino acids long. CDR1 and CDR2 (germline): DFQATT, SNEGSKA (reference sequence). Between the trimmed V and J ends, which lost 0 bases and 3 bases, there was a span of 11 bases. The CDR3 loop is CSARDKPTDTGELFF. The CDR3 nucleotides read TGCAGTGCTAGAGATAAGCCTACCGACACCGGGGAGCTGTTTTTT.

This clonotype was seen a few times. The chain recombines TRBV28 with TRBJ2-5; D may be TRBD2 (6 bases). CDR3 length equals 14 residues. Germline V CDR1 and CDR2: MDHEN, SYDVKM. The germline V and J ends were trimmed by 4 bases and 5 bases, with 14 bases remaining between them. This chain's CDR3 is CASSSMGGGETQYF. CDR3 in DNA: TGTGCCAGCAGTTCTATGGGAGGTGGGGAGACCCAGTACTTC.

This rearrangement joins TRBV28 to TRBJ2-7, with 10 bases matching TRBD2. Looked up from germline, CDR1 is MDHEN and CDR2 is SYDVKM. V lost 2 bases and J lost 5; bases outside the gene matches: 6. The CDR3 is 15 residues long. The CDR3: CASSLRLAGDDEQYF. The CDR3 DNA sequence: TGTGCCAGCAGTTTAAGGCTAGCGGGAGACGACGAGCAGTACTTC.

This clonotype has more than one count but fewer than ten. The CDR3 loop is CASSLGTSGGYEQYF. Written as DNA, the CDR3 is TGCGCCAGCAGCCTCGGGACTAGCGGGGGCTACGAGCAGTACTTC. This chain joins TRBV4-1 and TRBJ2-7; 14 bases are shared with TRBD2. CDR3 length equals 15 residues. Germline V gene sequence: CDR1 MGHRA, CDR2 YSYEKL. V trimming: 4 bases; J trimming: 3 bases; junction bases outside the gene matches: 2.

This clonotype occurred many times. The chain links TRBV4-2 to TRBJ2-1; TRBD2 matches 11 bases. V was clipped by 4 bases and J by 5 bases; unmatched bases: 4. Germline lookup yields CDR1 LGHNA and CDR2 YNFKEQ. The CDR3 has 15 amino acids. The CDR3 DNA is TGTGCCAGCAGCCCCGGGACTAGCGGCGACAATGAGCAGTTCTTC. Amino acids: CASSPGTSGDNEQFF.

The V call is TRBV5-6, the J call TRBJ2-7; the match to TRBD1 covers 7 bases. This CDR3 is 14 amino acids long. The germline V gene has CDR1 SGHDT and CDR2 YYEEEE. Trimming cost V 4 bases and J 5 bases; bases outside gene matches: 9. CDR3 region: CASSTRDRDNEQYV. CDR3 nucleotides: TGTGCCAGCAGCACCCGGGACAGAGATAACGAGCAGTACGTC.

V usage is TRBV20-1 and J usage is TRBJ1-1; the D gene is possibly TRBD1 (5 bases). Trimming pared 0 bases from V and 10 bases from J, leaving 15 bases between. The germline V gene has CDR1 DFQATT and CDR2 SNEGSKA (reference sequence). The CDR3 sequence is 13 residues long. Here the CDR3 reads CSARDPRAPGAFF. CDR3 nucleotides: TGCAGTGCTAGAGATCCCAGGGCACCCGGAGCTTTCTTT.

The rearrangement joins TRBV9 to TRBJ2-5; TRBD1 aligns across 10 bases. Germline assignment: CDR1 SGDLS and CDR2 YYNGEE. The CDR3 runs 15 residues. J was trimmed by 5 bases and V by 3 bases; bases with no gene match: 7. The CDR3: CASSGRTGGSETQYF. The CDR3 nucleotides are TGTGCCAGCAGCGGACGGACAGGGGGGTCGGAGACCCAGTACTTC. The full variable domain, in which reference TRBV9 and TRBJ2-5 provide the parts outside the CDR3, is DSGVTQTPKHLITATGQRVTLRCSPRSGDLSVYWYQQSLDQGLQFLIQYYNGEERAKGNILERFSAQQFPDLHSELNLSSLELGDSALYFCASSGRTGGSETQYFGPGTRLLVL.

CDR3 loop: CASSRFGSETQYF. Written as DNA, the CDR3 is TGTGCCAGCAGCCGATTTGGGTCGGAGACCCAGTACTTC. The chain uses TRBV3-1 and TRBJ2-5; D uncertain. The germline V gene encodes CDR1 LGHDT and CDR2 YNNKEL (reference sequence). Trimming shortened V by 4 bases and J by 5 bases, and 11 bases separated the two germline ends. The CDR3 totals 13 residues.

This chain links TRBV6-2 or TRBV6-3 with TRBJ2-1; 11 bases fit TRBD2. Trimming at V came to 8 bases and at J to 2 bases, leaving 5 bases not matched to a gene. The CDR3 is 15 residues long. Germline CDR1 reads MNHEY; CDR2 reads SVGEGT. The CDR3 sequence: CASRGGLAAYNEQFF. DNA for the CDR3: TGTGCCAGCCGGGGGGGACTAGCGGCCTACAATGAGCAGTTCTTC.

Many counts were recorded for this clonotype. This chain joins TRBV7-8 and TRBJ2-2, with D hard to call. The CDR3 loop spans 14 amino acids. Germline CDR1 reads SGHVS; CDR2 reads FQNEAQ. V was pared by 0 bases and J by 7 bases, with 9 bases between. CDR3: CASSLAPAIGELFF. CDR3 DNA sequence: TGTGCCAGCAGCTTAGCGCCGGCTATCGGGGAGCTGTTTTTT. Drawing the rest from reference TRBV7-8 and TRBJ2-2, the complete variable domain is GAGVSQSPRYKVAKRGQDVALRCDPISGHVSLFWYQQALGQGPEFLTYFQNEAQLDKSGLPSDRFFAERPEGSVSTLKIQRTQQEDSAVYLCASSLAPAIGELFFGEGSRLTVL.

There are a few counts of this clonotype. V and J are TRBV11-2 and TRBJ1-1; no firm D call. V was clipped by 0 bases and J by 1 base, with 3 bases between them. CDR3 length: 13 residues. Germline V lookup: CDR1 SGHAT, CDR2 FQNNGV. In DNA form, the CDR3 reads TGTGCCAGCAGCTTAGATCCGAACACTGAAGCTTTCTTT. Protein product: CASSLDPNTEAFF.

V is TRBV25-1 and J is TRBJ2-3; unclear D gene. The CDR3 loop spans 14 amino acids. Trimming took off 1 base at V and 8 bases at J, with 13 bases between the two ends. Germline V gives CDR1 MGHDK, CDR2 SYGVNS. CDR3 loop: CASSEFGLPSTQYF. In DNA, the CDR3 is TGTGCCAGCAGTGAATTCGGTTTACCTAGTACGCAGTATTTT.

The chain has TRBV29-1 and TRBJ1-4; no reliable D call. Germline lookup yields CDR1 SQVTM and CDR2 ANQGSEA. V lost 0 bases to trimming and J lost 8 bases, with 16 bases between them. The CDR3 runs 15 residues. The CDR3 loop is CSVEEGLGLGEKLFF. CDR3 DNA sequence: TGCAGCGTTGAAGAGGGTTTAGGACTAGGCGAAAAACTGTTTTTT.

This clonotype was seen ten or more times. Here the CDR3 DNA reads TGTGCCAGCAGCCCCTGGGCGGTAGCGGGAGGGAGGGATACGCAGTATTTT. Its translation: CASSPWAVAGGRDTQYF. The chain employs TRBV7-2 and TRBJ2-3, with 11 bases matching TRBD2. The germline V gene encodes CDR1 SGHTA and CDR2 FQGNSA. The CDR3 is made up of 17 amino acids. Unmatched junction bases numbered 13, after V lost 5 bases and J lost 6 bases. Complete variable domain (other parts from reference TRBV7-2 and TRBJ2-3): GAGVSQSPSNKVTEKGKDVELRCDPISGHTALYWYRQSLGQGLEFLIYFQGNSAPDKSGLPSDRFSAERTGGSVSTLTIQRTQQEDSAVYLCASSPWAVAGGRDTQYFGPGTRLTVL.

There are a few counts of this clonotype. The chain has TRBV15 and TRBJ2-7; 9 bases are shared with TRBD2. This CDR3 comprises 14 residues. The J segment lost 5 bases and the V segment lost 0 bases, leaving 2 bases of the junction unmatched. From germline, CDR1 is LNHNV and CDR2 YYDKDF (reference sequence). The CDR3 region has the DNA TGTGCCACCAGCAGAGATCTAGCGGGAAACGAGCAGTACGTC. Encoded protein: CATSRDLAGNEQYV.

The gene calls are TRBV7-6 and TRBJ2-1; no definite D call. V lost 4 bases and J 12 bases, leaving 10 bases between the germline ends. CDR1 is SGHVS, CDR2 FNYEAQ, per germline. The CDR3 has 11 residues. The CDR3 loop is CASSSLGWQFF. CDR3 nucleotides: TGTGCCAGCAGCTCATTGGGGTGGCAGTTCTTC.

This clonotype was found many times. The J gene is TRBJ1-5, the V gene TRBV11-2; 9 bases fit TRBD1. After removal of 5 bases from V and 7 bases from J, the junction contained 3 bases not matched to a gene. Germline assignment: CDR1 SGHAT and CDR2 FQNNGV. This CDR3 contains 13 residues. Here the CDR3 reads CASSRDRAQPQHF. The CDR3 DNA reads as TGTGCCAGCAGCCGGGACAGGGCACAGCCCCAGCATTTT.

The V and J genes are TRBV12-3 or TRBV12-4 and TRBJ1-4, with D uncertain. The CDR3 is made up of 15 amino acids. Trimming left V 1 base short and J 3 bases short, with 9 bases between. For the CDR3, the DNA is TGTGCCAGCAGTTTAGTGGGTTCTGCTAATGAAAAACTGTTTTTT. It yields the protein CASSLVGSANEKLFF.

There are a few counts of this clonotype. The chain couples TRBV6-1 to TRBJ2-7; D may be TRBD1 (5 bases). The CDR3 is made up of 13 amino acids. CDR1 is MNHNS, CDR2 SASEGT, per germline. V gave up 6 bases and J gave up 3 bases, with 12 bases separating them. CDR3 amino acids: CASRTGQFYEQYF. CDR3 in DNA: TGTGCCAGCAGAACAGGCCAATTCTACGAGCAGTACTTC.

The J gene is TRBJ2-2, the V gene TRBV6-6; 9 bases align to TRBD1. The CDR3 is 15 residues long. J was trimmed by 4 bases and V by 7 bases; bases with no gene match: 7. Germline V CDR1 and CDR2: MNHNY, SVGAGI (reference sequence). The CDR3 loop reads CASTRTGDPTGELFF. As DNA, the CDR3 is TGTGCCAGCACAAGGACAGGGGACCCCACCGGGGAGCTGTTTTTT.

This clonotype was observed a few times. The chain recombines TRBV11-2 with TRBJ2-5; D is unclear. The CDR3 covers 13 residues. V was clipped by 5 bases and J by 5 bases, with 12 bases between them. Germline V gene data show CDR1 as SGHAT and CDR2 as FQNNGV. This CDR3 is CASSRALRETQYF. The DNA for the CDR3 is TGTGCCAGCAGCCGAGCGCTACGGGAGACCCAGTACTTC. Together with reference TRBV11-2 and TRBJ2-5, the CDR3 gives the full variable domain: EAGVAQSPRYKIIEKRQSVAFWCNPISGHATLYWYQQILGQGPKLLIQFQNNGVVDDSQLPKDRFSAERLKGVDSTLKIQPAKLEDSAVYLCASSRALRETQYFGPGTRLLVL.

The DNA of the CDR3 is TGTGCCAGCAGCTTAGAGGGGGACGGTGGAGAGACCCAGTACTTC. Protein: CASSLEGDGGETQYF. The rearrangement joins TRBV11-2 to TRBJ2-5; D assignment may be TRBD1 or TRBD2 (5 bases each). Germline CDR1 is SGHAT and CDR2 is FQNNGV. Trimming stripped 0 bases from V and 4 bases from J, with 12 bases between. The CDR3 sequence is 15 residues long.

This chain links TRBV7-9 with TRBJ1-3; D remains ambiguous. This CDR3 is 15 amino acids long. Germline CDR1 and CDR2: SEHNR and FQNEAQ (reference sequence). Trimming shortened V by 5 bases and J by 2 bases, and 13 bases separated the two germline ends. The CDR3: CASSLSVGTGNTIYF. CDR3 nucleotides: TGTGCCAGCAGCCTCTCAGTGGGGACTGGAAACACCATATATTTT.

This clonotype has at least ten counts. The rearrangement joins TRBV7-2 to TRBJ2-3; D gene uncertain. The CDR3 length is 13 residues. V was pared by 5 bases and J by 2 bases, with 8 bases between. Per the germline V gene, CDR1 is SGHTA and CDR2 is FQGNSA. As DNA, the CDR3 is TGTGCCAGCAGCCCCACTATCACAGATACGCAGTATTTT. Its protein is CASSPTITDTQYF.

This clonotype was observed many times. V and J are TRBV9 and TRBJ2-1; 14 bases agree with TRBD2. This CDR3 has 17 residues. Germline V gives CDR1 SGDLS, CDR2 YYNGEE. V gave up 2 bases and J gave up 8 bases; unmatched junction bases: 9. The CDR3, as DNA: TGTGCCAGCAGCGTCGGGACTAGCGGGAGCATGGGGGATGAGCAGTTCTTC. It translates to CASSVGTSGSMGDEQFF.

This chain joins TRBV4-1 and TRBJ1-2, with D hard to call. Trimming cost V 4 bases and J 8 bases, with 14 bases left between them. The CDR3 is made up of 13 amino acids. Germline lookup yields CDR1 MGHRA and CDR2 YSYEKL. CDR3 sequence reads: CASSLTDLQGYTF. Here the CDR3 DNA reads TGCGCCAGCAGCCTCACAGACCTCCAGGGCTACACCTTC.